Below, 9 T cell receptor beta chains from the same sample are listed, as sequenced in a study of OX40 agonist ivuxolimab in advanced cancers. Here immunoSEQ multiplex PCR was the method, and the copy in TCRdb shows in-frame clones only, minus some. The sample contains 80,000 or so clones, under 95% of which appear only once. Sequenced here: CD4+ or CD8+ T cells sorted from blood, sampled in a trial of the OX40 agonist ivuxolimab. These receptors were collected from an adult with an advanced solid tumor such as melanoma, head and neck, liver or kidney cancer.

This chain connects TRBV28 to TRBJ1-1, with 7 bases fitting TRBD1. CDR3 length equals 13 residues. Trimming removed 6 bases from V and 0 bases from J; junction bases left unmatched: 1. Germline V gives CDR1 MDHEN, CDR2 SYDVKM. The CDR3 loop is CASRGQLNTEAFF. The CDR3, as DNA: TGTGCCAGCAGGGGACAGTTGAACACTGAAGCTTTCTTT.

The chain employs TRBV7-2 and TRBJ2-7; tentative D call: TRBD1 (6 bases). Germline V gives CDR1 SGHTA, CDR2 FQGNSA. The CDR3 spans 13 residues. V shed 5 bases and J shed 3 bases, with 11 bases lying between them. The CDR3 DNA follows: TGTGCCAGCAGCGTAATACAGGGCTACGAGCAGTACTTC. It encodes CASSVIQGYEQYF.

The chain uses TRBV27 and TRBJ2-5, with 7 positions matching TRBD1. The CDR3 is 16 amino acids. With V trimmed by 4 bases and J by 3 bases, 11 bases remained unmatched. The germline V gene has CDR1 MNHEY and CDR2 SMNVEV (reference sequence). The CDR3 spells CASSSNPGQLEETQYF. The CDR3 DNA sequence: TGTGCCAGCAGTTCGAATCCGGGACAGCTAGAAGAGACCCAGTACTTC.

The chain recombines TRBV4-3 with TRBJ1-4; tentatively, D is TRBD1 (5 bases). The V gene's germline CDR1 is LGHNA and CDR2 YSLEER. Deletions cut 3 bases from V and 5 bases from J, with 13 bases between. This CDR3 region has 15 residues. The CDR3 reads CASSHDAGGNEKLFF. In DNA, the CDR3 is TGCGCCAGCAGCCACGATGCTGGGGGGAATGAAAAACTGTTTTTT.

V and J are TRBV27 and TRBJ2-1; perhaps D is TRBD1 or TRBD2 (6 bases each). Trimming took 0 bases from V and 4 from J, leaving 13 bases between them. CDR3 length: 16 amino acids. The germline CDR1 and CDR2 sequences are MNHEY and SMNVEV (reference sequence). For the CDR3, the DNA is TGTGCCAGCAGTTTATCGGGGGGCCTTGTTTACAATGAGCAGTTCTTC. Translating it yields CASSLSGGLVYNEQFF.

This clone was recorded once. This chain connects TRBV6-5 to TRBJ2-3; D perhaps matches TRBD1 (6 bases). Germline CDR1 is MNHEY and CDR2 is SVGAGI. Trimming shortened V by 0 bases and J by 1 base, and 11 bases separated the two germline ends. CDR3 size: 16 residues. The CDR3 here is CASSYSNRVGTDTQYF. For the CDR3, the DNA is TGTGCCAGCAGTTACTCGAACAGGGTCGGCACAGATACGCAGTATTTT.

The genes are TRBV19 and TRBJ2-7, with D possibly matching TRBD1 (6 bases). The CDR3 has 15 amino acids. Trimming pared 7 bases from V and 3 bases from J, leaving 19 bases between. Germline-derived CDR1 and CDR2 are LNHDA and SQIVND (reference sequence). The CDR3 coding sequence is TGTGCCAGTACCGGCCCGGGACAAGGCCTCTACGAGCAGTACTTC. Protein: CASTGPGQGLYEQYF.

V gene TRBV6-6 combines with J gene TRBJ1-6, with TRBD1 as a possible D gene (6 bases). The CDR3 covers 15 residues. V lost 6 bases and J 8 bases, leaving 17 bases between the germline ends. Germline lookup yields CDR1 MNHNY and CDR2 SVGAGI (reference sequence). The CDR3 region has the DNA TGTGCCAGCAGCCGTAACAGGGATGGGGATTCACCCCTCCACTTT. It translates to CASSRNRDGDSPLHF.

In this sample, this clone turned up once. The rearrangement links TRBV13 to TRBJ2-7, with unresolved D. From germline, CDR1 is PRHDT and CDR2 FYEKMQ (reference sequence). The V and J ends lost 5 bases and 0 bases respectively, with 17 bases between them. The length of the CDR3 is 16 residues. DNA of the CDR3: TGTGCCAGCAGCAATGTCGGGCAATCGAGCTCCTACGAGCAGTACTTC. The encoded protein is CASSNVGQSSSYEQYF. The full variable domain, rest sourced from reference TRBV13 and TRBJ2-7, is AAGVIQSPRHLIKEKRETATLKCYPIPRHDTVYWYQQGPGQDPQFLISFYEKMQSDKGSIPDRFSAQQFSDYHSELNMSSLELGDSALYFCASSNVGQSSSYEQYFGPGTRLTVT.